This TCR beta chain came from a study of CD8 T cells in ankylosing spondylitis. Study-wide points: Peripheral blood samples showed relatively rare disease-linked clones, and these clones were CD8+. Ankylosing spondylitis blood seemed to carry a telltale TCR beta motif made of roughly eight highly homologous variants. According to the report, clones linked to the disease were significantly enriched in matched synovial fluid samples taken from ankylosing spondylitis patients.

Quantitative 5'-RACE was performed with molecular barcodes, and it yielded the TCR beta libraries. TCRdb analysed the 5' RACE reads with MiXCR anew, one entry per CDR3 protein. The table lists 500,000 to 650,000 distinct CDR3 sequences, roughly 5% of them singletons, with roughly 3.2% in the top ten. V was shortened by 4 bases and J by 4 bases, with 10 bases between the two germline ends. This CDR3 is 14 amino acids long. The germline V gene has CDR1 MNHEY and CDR2 SVGEGT. The table lists this clonotype with many counts. No antigen is known for it. Sequencing was done on a sample of blood, either unsorted or a sorted T cell fraction (not recorded which). This rearrangement joins TRBV6-2 or TRBV6-3 to TRBJ2-2, with D maybe TRBD1 (6 bases). This sequence originates from a male donor with ankylosing spondylitis. CDR3 region: CASSLSTGTGELFF. Here the CDR3 DNA reads TGTGCCAGCAGTTTGTCGACAGGCACCGGGGAGCTGTTTTTT.